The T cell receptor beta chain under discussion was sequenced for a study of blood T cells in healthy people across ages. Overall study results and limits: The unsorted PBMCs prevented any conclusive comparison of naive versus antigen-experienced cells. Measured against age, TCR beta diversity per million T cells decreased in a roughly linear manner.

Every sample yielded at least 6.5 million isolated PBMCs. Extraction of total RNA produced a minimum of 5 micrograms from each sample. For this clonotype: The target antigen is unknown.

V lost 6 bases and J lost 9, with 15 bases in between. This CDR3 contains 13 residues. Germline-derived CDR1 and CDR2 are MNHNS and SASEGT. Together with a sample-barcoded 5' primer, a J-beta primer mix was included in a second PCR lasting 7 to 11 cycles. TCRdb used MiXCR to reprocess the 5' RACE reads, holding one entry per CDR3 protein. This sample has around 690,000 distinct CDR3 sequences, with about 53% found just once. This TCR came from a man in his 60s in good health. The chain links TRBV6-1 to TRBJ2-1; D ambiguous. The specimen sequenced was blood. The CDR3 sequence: CASRPLDRSEQFF. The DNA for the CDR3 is TGTGCCAGCAGGCCTCTGGACCGTAGTGAGCAGTTCTTC.